This TCR beta chain originates from a study of T cell responses to AZD1222 COVID-19 vaccine. Study-level findings and limits: Across spike, vaccine-associated CD4 TCRs were found, dominant at 160-218 and 743-854. White British ancestry dominated among donors, who included more females, and clonal diversity was possibly underestimated. An increase in Spike-specific TCR breadth and depth was observed after two AZD1222 doses. Repertoires were obtained solely post-peak T cell response.

CDR1 and CDR2 (germline): DFQATT, SNEGSKA (reference sequence). CDR3 length equals 13 residues. V lost 3 bases to trimming and J lost 1 base, with 10 bases between them. Of note for this clone: The target antigen is unknown.

Using immunoSEQ multiplex PCR, the repertoire was profiled, and TCRdb retains in-frame clones only, with some absent. The repertoire consists of 150,000 or so clones, with 86% occurring once and the leading ten covering 5.5% to 6%. The source material was peripheral blood, sampled on day 0 of MenACWY control vaccination. The chain couples TRBV20-1 to TRBJ2-7; D is unclear. The receptor was isolated from an adult in good health. CDR3 nucleotides: TGCAGTGCTAGTCACCTCGGATCCTACGAGCAGTACTTC. Amino acids: CSASHLGSYEQYF.